One sample yielded the 18 T cell receptor beta chains listed below, sequenced in a study of T-cell reconstitution after alpha-beta-depleted transplantation in children. Unique molecular identifiers featured in how the TCRbeta library was prepared. MiXCR was run by TCRdb on the PCR reads, yielding one entry per CDR3 protein. The sample records about 500,000 distinct CDR3 sequences, 10% to 12% being singletons. The sequences come from PBMCs, mostly from graft donor cells, collected 180 days after TCRalphabeta/CD19-depleted stem cell transplant. The receptors were sampled from a female patient between 2 and 15 years old who had a stem cell transplant for aplastic anemia, so the T cells may come from the graft donor.

This clonotype was counted many times. This chain links TRBV20-1 with TRBJ2-1, with 10 bases fitting TRBD2. V trimming: 3 bases; J trimming: 2 bases; junction bases outside the gene matches: 4. Germline V CDR1 and CDR2: DFQATT, SNEGSKA (reference sequence). This CDR3 region has 15 residues. The CDR3 DNA is TGCAGTGCTAGCCTAGCGGGGGAGGCCTACAATGAGCAGTTCTTC. The encoded protein is CSASLAGEAYNEQFF.

This clonotype was seen more than once but under ten times. The V and J genes are TRBV10-3 and TRBJ2-1, with TRBD1 matching over 9 bases. The CDR3 loop spans 13 amino acids. Germline trimming cut 10 bases from V and 3 bases from J; bases unmatched to any gene: 4. The V gene's germline CDR1 is ENHRY and CDR2 SYGVKD. The DNA of the CDR3 is TGTGCCACCAGACAGGGGGTCTACAATGAGCAGTTCTTC. It encodes CATRQGVYNEQFF.

This clonotype was seen at least ten times. CDR3 amino acids: CASSPGPGSPEKLFF. The CDR3 DNA reads as TGCGCCAGCAGTCCTGGACCGGGGAGTCCGGAAAAACTGTTTTTT. This chain links TRBV5-1 with TRBJ1-4; D remains ambiguous. This CDR3 contains 15 residues. Germline V gives CDR1 SGHRS, CDR2 YFSETQ. V shed 5 bases and J shed 8 bases, with 19 bases lying between them.

The chain employs TRBV28 and TRBJ2-7; 9 nucleotides line up with TRBD1. CDR1 is MDHEN, CDR2 SYDVKM, per germline. The CDR3 length is 15 residues. The V gene end was trimmed by 1 base and the J gene end by 6 bases; junction bases not matched to a gene: 7. The chain's CDR3 is CASSLYGTGSSEQYF. CDR3 DNA sequence: TGTGCCAGCAGTTTATATGGGACAGGGTCGTCCGAGCAGTACTTC. Full variable domain (missing parts from reference TRBV28 and TRBJ2-7): DVKVTQSSRYLVKRTGEKVFLECVQDMDHENMFWYRQDPGLGLRLIYFSYDVKMKEKGDIPEGYSVSREKKERFSLILESASTNQTSMYLCASSLYGTGSSEQYFGPGTRLTVT.

V is TRBV12-3 or TRBV12-4 and J is TRBJ2-2; weak D call: TRBD2 (6 bases). This CDR3 contains 12 residues. V lost 3 bases and J 12 bases, leaving 11 bases between the germline ends. As DNA, the CDR3 is TGTGCCAGCAGTTTCAGGAGGGAGCAGCTGTTTTTT. Protein product: CASSFRREQLFF.

This clonotype came up many times. The CDR3 here is CASSLILVSLEQFF. The CDR3, as DNA: TGTGCCAGCAGTTTGATCCTTGTAAGTCTTGAGCAGTTCTTC. The V and J genes are TRBV28 and TRBJ2-1; no clear D. Germline CDR1 and CDR2: MDHEN and SYDVKM. Trimming took off 3 bases at V and 9 bases at J, with 15 bases between the two ends. The CDR3 contains 14 residues.

This clonotype was detected a few times. The chain is built from TRBV20-1 and TRBJ1-1, with TRBD1 as a possible D gene (5 bases). The CDR3 has 12 residues. Germline V gene data show CDR1 as DFQATT and CDR2 as SNEGSKA (reference sequence). The CDR3 DNA reads as TGCAGAACGACAGCGTGGAACACTGAAGCTTTCTTT. It codes for CRTTAWNTEAFF.

The sample holds a few counts of this clonotype. The rearrangement joins TRBV4-3 to TRBJ2-1; 9 bases match TRBD2. The CDR3 has 16 amino acids. Germline V CDR1 and CDR2: LGHNA, YSLEER. The trim removed 0 bases at V and 8 bases at J, leaving 8 bases unmatched. The CDR3 region is CASSQEEGLAGYEQFF. DNA for the CDR3: TGCGCCAGCAGCCAAGAAGAAGGGCTAGCGGGATATGAGCAGTTCTTC.

Only a few counts were recorded for this clonotype. CDR3 nucleotide sequence: TGTGCCAGCAGTTACTCGCCGACCCCGGGAGACGGCTACACCTTC. It codes for CASSYSPTPGDGYTF. The genes are TRBV6-2 or TRBV6-3 and TRBJ1-2; D gene uncertain. V was clipped by 0 bases and J by 8 bases, with 16 bases between them. The CDR3 extends over 15 amino acids. The germline gives CDR1 MNHEY, CDR2 SVGEGT.

The chain has TRBV28 and TRBJ2-1; 7 bases line up with TRBD2. V dropped 4 bases and J dropped 4; count of bases not matched to a gene: 10. There are 16 residues in the CDR3. CDR1 and CDR2 from the germline V gene are MDHEN and SYDVKM. CDR3 nucleotides: TGTGCCAGCAGTTACGCCCAGGGAGGGGTATACAATGAGCAGTTCTTC. Its translation is CASSYAQGGVYNEQFF.

This clonotype was picked up many times. The rearrangement uses TRBV28 and TRBJ2-1, with 12 bases matching TRBD2. The CDR3 contains 15 residues. The V and J ends lost 7 bases and 3 bases, in that order; junction bases with no gene match: 4. The germline CDR1 and CDR2 sequences are MDHEN and SYDVKM. The CDR3 DNA is TGTGCCAGCACTTCGGGACTAGCGGGCTACAATGAGCAGTTCTTC. Amino acids: CASTSGLAGYNEQFF.

This chain joins TRBV30 and TRBJ2-1; D is uncertain. The CDR3 consists of 12 residues. Trimming removed 3 bases from V and 8 bases from J, with 11 bases in between. Germline V gene lookup returns CDR1 GTSNPN and CDR2 SVGIG (reference sequence). In DNA form, the CDR3 reads TGTGCCTGGAGGGATGGCGAAGATGAGCAGTTCTTC. This codes for CAWRDGEDEQFF.

The chain joins TRBV15 to TRBJ2-4; a possible D gene is TRBD1 (5 bases). The CDR3 has 15 residues. V was shortened by 3 bases and J by 0 bases, with 9 bases between the two germline ends. CDR1 is LNHNV and CDR2 is YYDKDF in the germline V gene (reference sequence). CDR3 coding DNA: TGTGCCACCAGCAGGGACATAATAGCCAAAAACATTCAGTACTTC. Encoded protein: CATSRDIIAKNIQYF.

The J gene is TRBJ2-1, the V gene TRBV7-9; 10 bases match TRBD2. Germline loops: CDR1 SEHNR, CDR2 FQNEAQ (reference sequence). CDR3 length equals 16 residues. V lost 0 bases, J lost 5 bases, and 4 bases stayed unmatched. CDR3 sequence (DNA): TGTGCCAGCAGCTTAGCGGGGACTAGCGCGCACAATGAGCAGTTCTTC. Residues: CASSLAGTSAHNEQFF.

In this sample, this clonotype turned up a few times. The chain couples TRBV9 to TRBJ2-3; unclear D gene. CDR1 and CDR2 from the germline V gene are SGDLS and YYNGEE. The V gene lost 4 bases and the J gene lost 6 bases, with 15 bases spanning the gap. This CDR3 is built from 14 residues. The CDR3 nucleotides read TGTGCCAGCAGCCCGTCCCCCGAGTTGGATACGCAGTATTTT. The encoded protein is CASSPSPELDTQYF.

This clonotype has a count of ten or more. The CDR3 DNA is TGTGCCAGCAGTTTACTAAAGGAGGAAGAGACCCAGTACTTC. It encodes CASSLLKEEETQYF. The chain employs TRBV12-3 or TRBV12-4 and TRBJ2-5, with D maybe TRBD2 (5 bases). The germline V and J ends were trimmed by 2 bases and 3 bases, with 10 bases remaining between them. The CDR3 spans 14 residues.

This clonotype was recorded many times. The chain joins TRBV20-1 to TRBJ2-1; 7 bases line up with TRBD1. V lost 0 bases to trimming and J lost 14 bases; unmatched junction nucleotides: 4. Looked up from germline, CDR1 is DFQATT and CDR2 is SNEGSKA (reference sequence). This CDR3 is 11 amino acids long. The CDR3 sequence is CSARERDSKFF. CDR3 nucleotide sequence: TGCAGTGCTAGAGAACGGGACAGTAAGTTCTTC.

The rearrangement uses TRBV20-1 and TRBJ2-7; maybe TRBD1 (5 bases). The V and J ends lost 4 bases and 6 bases respectively, with 16 bases between them. Germline V gene sequence: CDR1 DFQATT, CDR2 SNEGSKA (reference sequence). The CDR3 is 13 amino acids. In nucleotides, the CDR3 is TGCAGTGCTATCGACCACCTTGGGGCCGAGCAGTACTTC. It is translated as CSAIDHLGAEQYF.